This T cell receptor beta chain came from a study of cytomegalovirus exposure and HLA in healthy donors. Findings and limits, study-wide: Cytomegalovirus status, reportedly, was diagnosed with high specificity and sensitivity by the classifier.

CDR3 length: 14 amino acids. CDR1 is MNHEY and CDR2 is SMNVEV in the germline V gene (reference sequence). After removal of 4 bases from V and 4 bases from J, the junction contained 3 bases not matched to a gene. Note on this clone: Its antigen is as yet unknown.

The assay was immunoSEQ multiplex PCR, and TCRdb's table has in-frame clones only and misses some. The data contain 100,000 to 150,000 clones, 85% to 90% of them singletons. The sequenced sample was PBMCs. This TCR derives from a woman under 40 in good health and CMV-seronegative. The chain recombines TRBV27 with TRBJ1-5, with TRBD1 identical over 8 bases. DNA for the CDR3: TGTGCCAGCAGTTCCCGACAGGGGAATCAGCCCCAGCATTTT. Protein sequence: CASSSRQGNQPQHF.